This T cell receptor beta chain was observed in a study of cytomegalovirus exposure and HLA in healthy donors. There were likely unrecorded immune exposures, though donors were nominally healthy when sampled. Both 60 Vbeta primers and 13 Jbeta primers went into the PCR. Original processing notes: A follow-up analysis tallied 86 million or so unique TCR beta chains, approximately 10 million shared. This table comes from immunoSEQ multiplex PCR, and its TCRdb copy is limited to in-frame clones, with some not included. The V and J calls and clone size come from that table; D and trimming were worked out from the DNA. The table records fewer than 85,000 clones, 60% to 85% of them present only once. Study-wide findings and caveats: Most TCRs appeared rarely, but some public TCRs recurred in many donors.

With regard to this clone: Its target is unknown. The sample holds other DNA sequences that translate to the same CDR3.

V shed 2 bases and J 3 bases; nucleotides not matched to a gene: 9. Germline V gives CDR1 SQVTM, CDR2 ANQGSEA. CDR3 length: 16 residues. This chain connects TRBV29-1 to TRBJ2-7; 11 bases match TRBD2. The source material was PBMCs. The sequence was obtained from a male donor in good health and CMV-seropositive. The CDR3: CSVEILSGGGSYEQYF. The CDR3 nucleotides are TGCAGCGTTGAAATACTTAGCGGGGGGGGGAGCTACGAGCAGTACTTC.